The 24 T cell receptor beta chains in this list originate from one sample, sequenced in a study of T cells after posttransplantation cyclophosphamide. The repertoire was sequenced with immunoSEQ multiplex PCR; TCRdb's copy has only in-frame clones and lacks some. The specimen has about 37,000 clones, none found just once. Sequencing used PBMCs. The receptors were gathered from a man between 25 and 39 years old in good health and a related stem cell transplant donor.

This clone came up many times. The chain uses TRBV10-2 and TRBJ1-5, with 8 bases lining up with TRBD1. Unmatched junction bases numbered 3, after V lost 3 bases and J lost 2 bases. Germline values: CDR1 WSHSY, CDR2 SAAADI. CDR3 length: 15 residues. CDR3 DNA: TGCGCCAGCAGTGAAGGACAGGGAGGCAATCAGCCCCAGCATTTT. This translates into CASSEGQGGNQPQHF.

CDR3 sequence: CASSPGTTSYEQYF. In DNA form, the CDR3 reads TGCGCCAGCAGCCCGGGGACAACCTCCTACGAGCAGTACTTC. The J gene is TRBJ2-5, the V gene TRBV5-1; a possible D gene is TRBD1 (6 bases). The better agreement between TRBJ2-7 and the DNA end casts doubt on the J call. This CDR3 spans 14 amino acids. In germline, CDR1 is SGHRS, CDR2 YFSETQ.

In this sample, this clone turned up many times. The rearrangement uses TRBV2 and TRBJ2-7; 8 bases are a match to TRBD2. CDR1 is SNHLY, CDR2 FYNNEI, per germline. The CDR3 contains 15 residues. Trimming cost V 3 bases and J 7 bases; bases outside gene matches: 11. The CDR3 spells CASSDRSGGPSEQYF. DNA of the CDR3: TGTGCCAGCAGTGATCGGAGCGGGGGCCCCTCGGAGCAGTACTTC.

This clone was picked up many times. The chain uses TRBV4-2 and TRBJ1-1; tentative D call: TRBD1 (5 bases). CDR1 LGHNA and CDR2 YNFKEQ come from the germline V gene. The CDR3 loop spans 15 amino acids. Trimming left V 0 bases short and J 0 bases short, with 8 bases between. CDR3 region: CASSQDWTMNTEAFF. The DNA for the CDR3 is TGTGCCAGCAGCCAAGATTGGACAATGAACACTGAAGCTTTCTTT.

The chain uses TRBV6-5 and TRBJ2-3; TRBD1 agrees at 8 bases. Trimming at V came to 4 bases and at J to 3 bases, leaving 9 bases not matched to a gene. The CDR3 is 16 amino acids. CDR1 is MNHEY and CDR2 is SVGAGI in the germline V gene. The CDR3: CASSSGQGFGTDTQYF. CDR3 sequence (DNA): TGTGCCAGCAGTTCTGGACAGGGATTTGGTACAGATACGCAGTATTTT.

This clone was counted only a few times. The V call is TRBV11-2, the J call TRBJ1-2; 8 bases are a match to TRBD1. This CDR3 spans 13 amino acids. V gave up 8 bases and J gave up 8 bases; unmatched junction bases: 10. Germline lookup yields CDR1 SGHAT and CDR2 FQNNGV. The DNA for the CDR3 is TGTGCCAGCCGCGGACAGGGCGGATTGGGCTACACCTTC. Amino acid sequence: CASRGQGGLGYTF.

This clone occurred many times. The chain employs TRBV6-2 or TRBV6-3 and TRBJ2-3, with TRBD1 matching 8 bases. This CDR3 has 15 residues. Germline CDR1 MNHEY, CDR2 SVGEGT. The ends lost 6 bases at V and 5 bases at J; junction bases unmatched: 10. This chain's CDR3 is CASSLAGGAGDTQYF. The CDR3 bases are TGTGCCAGCAGCCTCGCAGGGGGCGCGGGAGATACGCAGTATTTT.

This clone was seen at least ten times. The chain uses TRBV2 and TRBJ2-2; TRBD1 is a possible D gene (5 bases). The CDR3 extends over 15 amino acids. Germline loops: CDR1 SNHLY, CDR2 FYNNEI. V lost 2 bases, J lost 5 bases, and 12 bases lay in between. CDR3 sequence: CASSEQAGRTGELFF. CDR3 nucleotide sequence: TGTGCCAGCAGTGAACAGGCAGGGCGAACCGGGGAGCTGTTTTTT. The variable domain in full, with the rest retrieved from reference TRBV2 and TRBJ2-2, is EPEVTQTPSHQVTQMGQEVILRCVPISNHLYFYWYRQILGQKVEFLVSFYNNEISEKSEIFDDQFSVERPDGSNFTLKIRSTKLEDSAMYFCASSEQAGRTGELFFGEGSRLTVL.

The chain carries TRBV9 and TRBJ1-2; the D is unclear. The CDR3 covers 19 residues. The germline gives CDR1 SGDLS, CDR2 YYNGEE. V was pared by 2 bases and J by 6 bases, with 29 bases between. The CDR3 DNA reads TGTGCCAGCAGCGTTTTCGGGGTTACTTTTACAAACCCAGCTGATGGCTACACCTTC. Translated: CASSVFGVTFTNPADGYTF. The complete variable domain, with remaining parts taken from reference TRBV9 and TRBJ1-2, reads DSGVTQTPKHLITATGQRVTLRCSPRSGDLSVYWYQQSLDQGLQFLIQYYNGEERAKGNILERFSAQQFPDLHSELNLSSLELGDSALYFCASSVFGVTFTNPADGYTFGSGTRLTVV.

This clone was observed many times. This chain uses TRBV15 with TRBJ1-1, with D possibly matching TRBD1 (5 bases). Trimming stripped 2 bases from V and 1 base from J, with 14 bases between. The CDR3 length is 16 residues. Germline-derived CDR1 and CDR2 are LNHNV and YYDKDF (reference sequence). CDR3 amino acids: CATSRRQGQGNTEAFF. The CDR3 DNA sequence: TGTGCCACCAGCAGACGCCAGGGCCAGGGGAACACTGAAGCTTTCTTT.

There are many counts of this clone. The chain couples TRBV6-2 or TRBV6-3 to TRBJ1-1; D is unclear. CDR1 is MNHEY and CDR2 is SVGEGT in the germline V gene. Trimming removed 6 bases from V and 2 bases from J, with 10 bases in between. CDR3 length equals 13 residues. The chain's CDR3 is CASSTQRNTEAFF. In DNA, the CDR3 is TGTGCCAGCAGCACACAGAGAAACACTGAAGCTTTCTTT.

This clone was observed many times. The CDR3 loop reads CASSHRGPRRYEQYF. In DNA form, the CDR3 reads TGCGCCAGCAGTCACAGGGGGCCTCGTCGGTACGAGCAGTACTTC. V is TRBV23-1 and J is TRBJ2-7; 8 bases fit TRBD1. TRBV23-1 is given ORF status, its function remaining uncertain. The ends lost 3 bases at V and 4 bases at J; junction bases unmatched: 8. The CDR3 spans 15 residues.

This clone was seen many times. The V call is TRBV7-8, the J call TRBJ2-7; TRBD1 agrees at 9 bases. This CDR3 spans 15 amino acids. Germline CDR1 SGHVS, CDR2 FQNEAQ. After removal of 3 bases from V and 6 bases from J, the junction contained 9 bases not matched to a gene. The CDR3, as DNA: TGTGCCAGCAGCTTTTCCCGGGACAGGGCTCGCGAGCAGTACTTC. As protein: CASSFSRDRAREQYF.

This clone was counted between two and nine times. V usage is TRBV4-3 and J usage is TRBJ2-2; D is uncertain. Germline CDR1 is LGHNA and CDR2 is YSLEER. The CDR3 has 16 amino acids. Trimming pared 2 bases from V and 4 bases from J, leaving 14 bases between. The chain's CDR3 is CASSQPHLGSTGELFF. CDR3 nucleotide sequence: TGCGCCAGCAGCCAACCTCACTTAGGGTCCACCGGGGAGCTGTTTTTT.

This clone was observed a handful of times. DNA of the CDR3: TGTGCCAGCAGCGTAAGGACAACTGGAAACACCATATATTTT. Protein: CASSVRTTGNTIYF. This chain joins TRBV9 and TRBJ1-3; perhaps TRBD1 as D (5 bases). V lost 1 base and J lost 2, with 7 bases in between. This CDR3 spans 14 amino acids. Germline V gene data show CDR1 as SGDLS and CDR2 as YYNGEE.

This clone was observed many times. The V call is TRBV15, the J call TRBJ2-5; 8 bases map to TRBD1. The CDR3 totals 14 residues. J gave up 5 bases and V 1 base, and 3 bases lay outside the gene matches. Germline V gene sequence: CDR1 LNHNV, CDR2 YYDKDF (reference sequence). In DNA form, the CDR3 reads TGTGCCACCAGCAGAGGATCAGGGGGCGAGACCCAGTACTTC. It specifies CATSRGSGGETQYF.

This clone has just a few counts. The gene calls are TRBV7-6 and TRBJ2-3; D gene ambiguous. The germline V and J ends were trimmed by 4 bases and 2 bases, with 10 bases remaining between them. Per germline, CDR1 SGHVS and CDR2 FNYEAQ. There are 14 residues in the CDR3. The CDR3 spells CASSSLPSTDTQYF. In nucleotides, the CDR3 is TGTGCCAGCAGCTCTCTTCCTTCCACAGATACGCAGTATTTT.

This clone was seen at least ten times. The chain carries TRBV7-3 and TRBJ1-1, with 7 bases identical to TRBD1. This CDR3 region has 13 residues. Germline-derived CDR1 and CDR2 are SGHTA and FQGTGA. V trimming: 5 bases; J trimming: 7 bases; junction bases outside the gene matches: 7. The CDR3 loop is CASSPTGINEAFF. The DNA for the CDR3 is TGTGCCAGCAGCCCGACAGGGATTAATGAAGCTTTCTTT.

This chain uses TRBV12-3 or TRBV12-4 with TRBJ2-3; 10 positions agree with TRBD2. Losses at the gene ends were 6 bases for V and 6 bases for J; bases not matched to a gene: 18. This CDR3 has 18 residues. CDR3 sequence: CASRDWASGGPSVDTQYF. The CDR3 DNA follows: TGTGCCAGCAGGGACTGGGCTAGCGGGGGCCCCAGCGTTGATACGCAGTATTTT.

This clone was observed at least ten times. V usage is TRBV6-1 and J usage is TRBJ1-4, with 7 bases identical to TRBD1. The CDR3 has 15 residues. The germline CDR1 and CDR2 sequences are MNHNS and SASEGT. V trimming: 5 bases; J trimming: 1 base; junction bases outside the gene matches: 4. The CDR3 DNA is TGTGCCAGCAGTTCAACAGGGGTAACTAATGAAAAACTGTTTTTT. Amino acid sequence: CASSSTGVTNEKLFF.

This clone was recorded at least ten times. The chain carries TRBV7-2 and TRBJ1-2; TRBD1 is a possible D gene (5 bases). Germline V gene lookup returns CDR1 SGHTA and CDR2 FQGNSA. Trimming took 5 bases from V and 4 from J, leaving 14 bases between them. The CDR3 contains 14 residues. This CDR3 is CASSEDRGGYGYTF. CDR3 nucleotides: TGTGCCAGCAGCGAAGACCGGGGGGGCTATGGCTACACCTTC.

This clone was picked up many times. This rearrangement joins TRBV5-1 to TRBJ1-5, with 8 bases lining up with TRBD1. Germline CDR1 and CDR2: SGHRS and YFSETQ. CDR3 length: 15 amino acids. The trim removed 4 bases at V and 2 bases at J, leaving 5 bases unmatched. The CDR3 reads CASSMTGEGNQPQHF. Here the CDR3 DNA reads TGCGCCAGCAGCATGACAGGGGAGGGCAATCAGCCCCAGCATTTT.

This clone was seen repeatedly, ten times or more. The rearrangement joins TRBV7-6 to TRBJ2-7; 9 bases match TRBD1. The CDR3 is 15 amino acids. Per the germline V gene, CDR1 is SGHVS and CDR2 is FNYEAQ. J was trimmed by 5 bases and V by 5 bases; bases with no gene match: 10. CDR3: CASSQTGGHFDEQYF. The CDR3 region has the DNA TGTGCCAGCAGCCAAACAGGGGGCCACTTCGACGAGCAGTACTTC.

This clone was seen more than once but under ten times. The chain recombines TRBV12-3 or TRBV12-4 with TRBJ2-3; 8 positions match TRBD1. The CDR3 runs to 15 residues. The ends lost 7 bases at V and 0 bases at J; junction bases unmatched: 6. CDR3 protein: CASNPTGASTDTQYF. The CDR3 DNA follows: TGTGCCAGCAACCCGACAGGGGCCAGCACAGATACGCAGTATTTT.